This is a list of T cell receptor beta chains from one sample in a study of T cell responses to AZD1222 COVID-19 vaccine. This table comes from immunoSEQ multiplex PCR, and its TCRdb copy is limited to in-frame clones, with some not included. The sample holds roughly 120,000 clones; about nine tenths are singletons and the top ten take 1.2%. The input for sequencing was peripheral blood, taken on day 0 of AZD1222 vaccination. All receptors derive from an adult in good health. The CDR3 runs from the conserved cysteine through the conserved F or W. D genes are given only for firm matches. Clone sizes are given selectively: once, few, many, or a class where the clone is expanded.

v_gene,j_gene,d_gene,abundance,CDR3aa,CDR3nt
TRBV29-1,TRBJ2-5,-,-,CSVDLQGRAETQYF,TGCAGCGTTGATCTGCAGGGGAGGGCAGAGACCCAGTACTTC
TRBV7-9,TRBJ2-1,TRBD2,-,CASTKAGGKNNEQFF,TGTGCCAGCACAAAAGCGGGGGGGAAGAACAATGAGCAGTTCTTC
TRBV7-2,TRBJ2-3,-,-,CASSLEFLVGGTQYF,TGTGCCAGCAGCTTAGAATTTCTAGTAGGAGGGACGCAGTATTTT
TRBV12-3/TRBV12-4,TRBJ1-2,TRBD1,-,CASTDRGHGYTF,TGTGCCAGCACAGACAGGGGTCATGGCTACACCTTC
TRBV19,TRBJ2-5,-,-,CASSKNSRETQYF,TGTGCCAGTAGTAAGAATAGTAGGGAGACCCAGTACTTC
TRBV5-1,TRBJ1-4,-,-,CASSLAGGANEKLFF,TGCGCCAGCAGCTTGGCCGGGGGGGCTAATGAAAAACTGTTTTTT
TRBV5-6,TRBJ2-7,TRBD1,-,CASSSGQIFPYEQYF,TGTGCCAGCAGCTCGGGACAGATCTTTCCCTACGAGCAGTACTTC
TRBV20-1,TRBJ2-3,-,-,CSASRVGSDTQYF,TGCAGTGCTAGTAGGGTGGGTAGTGATACGCAGTATTTT
TRBV20-1,TRBJ1-2,TRBD1,-,CSASDPGQGEVNYGYTF,TGCAGTGCTAGTGACCCGGGACAGGGGGAGGTTAACTATGGCTACACCTTC
TRBV29-1,TRBJ1-2,TRBD1,-,CSVEERQGHPAVRSSGYTF,TGCAGCGTTGAGGAAAGACAGGGTCACCCAGCAGTACGATCTAGTGGCTACACCTTC
TRBV18,TRBJ1-6,TRBD1,once,CASSAGTGSNSPLHF,TGTGCCAGCTCAGCCGGGACAGGCTCTAATTCACCCCTCCACTTT
TRBV27,TRBJ1-1,TRBD1,-,CASSPTGSEAFF,TGTGCCAGCAGTCCGACAGGGTCTGAAGCTTTCTTT
TRBV12-2,TRBJ2-1,-,-,CASRLGINEQFF,TGTGCAAGTCGCTTAGGGATTAATGAGCAGTTCTTC
TRBV27,TRBJ2-5,TRBD2,-,CASRGLAGGPVETQYF,TGTGCCAGCAGGGGACTAGCGGGGGGGCCGGTGGAGACCCAGTACTTC
TRBV12-3/TRBV12-4,TRBJ1-4,TRBD1,-,CASSFEGARELFF,TGTGCCAGCAGTTTTGAGGGGGCTAGGGAACTGTTTTTT
TRBV3-1/TRBV3-2,TRBJ1-1,TRBD1,-,CASSQRDSMNTEAFF,TGTGCCAGCAGCCAGCGGGACAGCATGAACACTGAAGCTTTCTTT
TRBV6-2/TRBV6-3,TRBJ1-2,-,-,CASSYGLRGYTF,TGTGCCAGCAGTTACGGACTTAGGGGCTACACCTTC
TRBV7-6,TRBJ2-1,-,-,CASSLAVRSYNEQFF,TGTGCCAGCAGCTTAGCGGTGCGGAGCTACAATGAGCAGTTCTTC
TRBV5-1,TRBJ1-1,-,-,CASSLELRGGTEAFF,TGCGCCAGCAGCTTGGAACTACGGGGAGGCACTGAAGCTTTCTTT
TRBV10-3,TRBJ1-4,-,-,CAISEEGVGEKLFF,TGTGCCATCAGTGAGGAGGGGGTCGGTGAAAAACTGTTTTTT
TRBV5-6,TRBJ2-5,-,-,CASSLETRGTGQETQYF,TGTGCCAGCAGCTTGGAGACCAGGGGAACGGGTCAAGAGACCCAGTACTTC
TRBV2,TRBJ2-5,TRBD1,-,CASSTKRPPRTGGLKGETQYF,TGTGCCAGCAGCACAAAGCGACCCCCGAGGACAGGGGGCCTAAAAGGGGAGACCCAGTACTTC
TRBV4-3,TRBJ2-7,-,-,CASSQDRGSFYEQYF,TGCGCCAGCAGCCAAGATCGGGGGAGTTTCTACGAGCAGTACTTC
TRBV7-8,TRBJ2-2,-,once,CASSPIQGTGELFF,TGTGCCAGCAGCCCCATACAGGGAACCGGGGAGCTGTTTTTT
TRBV6-1,TRBJ2-5,-,-,CASSEGPPGQETQYF,TGTGCCAGCAGTGAAGGGCCCCCGGGACAAGAGACCCAGTACTTC
TRBV3-1/TRBV3-2,TRBJ2-1,-,-,CASSQVANWGSYNEQFF,TGTGCCAGCAGCCAAGTGGCCAACTGGGGCTCCTACAATGAGCAGTTCTTC
TRBV6-1,TRBJ1-2,-,-,CASSDLISYGYTF,TGTGCCAGCAGTGACCTCATTTCCTATGGCTACACCTTC
TRBV19,TRBJ1-3,TRBD1,-,CASHRTGARGRTIYF,TGTGCCAGCCACCGGACAGGGGCCCGCGGCAGAACCATATATTTT
TRBV7-2,TRBJ2-3,TRBD2,once,CASSLNGGALDTQYF,TGTGCCAGCAGCTTAAACGGGGGGGCCTTAGATACGCAGTATTTT
TRBV4-2,TRBJ1-5,-,-,CASSQGGARYSNQPQHF,TGTGCCAGCAGCCAAGGAGGGGCACGGTATAGCAATCAGCCCCAGCATTTT
TRBV5-1,TRBJ1-6,-,-,CASSPTSGYNSPLHF,TGCGCCAGCAGCCCCACGTCAGGATACAATTCACCCCTCCACTTT
TRBV15,TRBJ2-7,-,-,CATSSKQSSYEQYF,TGTGCCACCAGCAGTAAACAGAGCTCCTACGAGCAGTACTTC
TRBV11-2,TRBJ1-6,-,-,CASSPLRGRSYNSPLHF,TGTGCCAGCAGCCCGTTGAGGGGGAGATCCTATAATTCACCCCTCCACTTT
TRBV18,TRBJ1-1,-,-,CASFKDTEAFF,TGTGCCAGCTTTAAGGACACTGAAGCTTTCTTT
TRBV29-1,TRBJ1-2,-,-,CSVRGRLRYGYTF,TGCAGCGTTCGGGGACGGTTACGCTATGGCTACACCTTC
TRBV9,TRBJ1-5,-,few,CASSAGHVAPQHF,TGTGCCAGCAGCGCCGGACACGTCGCGCCCCAGCATTTT
TRBV3-1/TRBV3-2,TRBJ2-7,TRBD1,-,CASSPTGQGAYEQYF,TGTGCCAGCAGCCCCACGGGACAGGGGGCTTACGAGCAGTACTTC
TRBV6-5,TRBJ2-3,-,-,CASSYGPASSTDTQYF,TGTGCCAGCAGTTACGGTCCAGCCTCTAGCACAGATACGCAGTATTTT
TRBV4-1,TRBJ2-1,-,-,CASSQDRGTSYNEQFF,TGCGCCAGCAGCCAAGACCGAGGTACCTCCTACAATGAGCAGTTCTTC
TRBV7-2,TRBJ2-2,-,-,CASSLVRFRPGELFF,TGTGCCAGCAGCTTAGTGCGGTTCCGGCCCGGGGAGCTGTTTTTT
TRBV3-1/TRBV3-2,TRBJ1-4,TRBD1,-,CASSQDWATGGEKLFF,TGTGCCAGCAGCCAAGATTGGGCGACAGGGGGTGAAAAACTGTTTTTT
TRBV10-2,TRBJ2-3,TRBD2,-,CASSESFRAGVRDTQYF,TGCGCCAGCAGTGAGTCGTTTCGAGCGGGGGTCAGAGATACGCAGTATTTT
TRBV4-1,TRBJ1-2,TRBD1,-,CASSQPRQGLNYGYTF,TGCGCCAGCAGCCAACCCCGACAGGGGTTGAACTATGGCTACACCTTC
TRBV2,TRBJ1-1,-,-,CASSNVVTENTEAFF,TGTGCCAGCAGTAACGTCGTGACGGAGAACACTGAAGCTTTCTTT
TRBV6-1,TRBJ1-3,TRBD1,-,CASSEAPGGGNTIYF,TGTGCCAGCAGTGAAGCGCCAGGGGGAGGAAACACCATATATTTT
TRBV5-4,TRBJ2-2,-,-,CASSLQGWGTGELFF,TGTGCCAGCAGCCTCCAGGGCTGGGGGACCGGGGAGCTGTTTTTT
TRBV7-2,TRBJ2-3,-,-,CASSAQWGGRNTQYF,TGTGCCAGCAGCGCCCAGTGGGGGGGCCGTAATACGCAGTATTTT
TRBV7-9,TRBJ1-2,-,-,CASSLGQSPNYGYTF,TGTGCCAGCAGCTTGGGACAATCCCCCAACTATGGCTACACCTTC
TRBV3-1/TRBV3-2,TRBJ2-3,TRBD2,-,CASSQPLVSGATDTQYF,TGTGCCAGCAGCCAGCCCTTGGTTAGCGGGGCCACAGATACGCAGTATTTT
TRBV6-1,TRBJ2-4,-,-,CASSEAVKNIQYF,TGTGCCAGCAGTGAAGCTGTGAAAAACATTCAGTACTTC
TRBV3-1/TRBV3-2,TRBJ1-5,-,-,CASSWSDANQPQHF,TGTGCCAGCAGCTGGTCCGATGCCAATCAGCCCCAGCATTTT
TRBV9,TRBJ2-7,-,-,CASSATDSLSYEQYF,TGTGCCAGCAGCGCGACGGACAGCTTATCCTACGAGCAGTACTTC
TRBV19,TRBJ1-2,-,few,CASSIGGLNYGYTF,TGTGCCAGTAGTATAGGGGGCCTTAACTATGGCTACACCTTC
TRBV7-9,TRBJ2-1,-,-,CASSFGLDNEQFF,TGTGCCAGCAGCTTCGGACTTGACAATGAGCAGTTCTTC
TRBV7-2,TRBJ2-4,TRBD2,-,CASKPAGMNIQYF,TGTGCCAGCAAGCCAGCGGGGATGAACATTCAGTACTTC
TRBV5-1,TRBJ1-6,TRBD1,-,CASRRIDRDNSPLHF,TGCGCCAGCAGGCGGATTGACAGGGATAATTCACCCCTCCACTTT
TRBV15,TRBJ1-2,TRBD1,once,CATSKRDSTYGYTF,TGTGCCACCAGCAAGCGGGACAGTACGTATGGCTACACCTTC
TRBV19,TRBJ2-5,TRBD2,-,CASSPRLAGQETQYF,TGTGCCAGTAGTCCCCGACTAGCGGGACAAGAGACCCAGTACTTC
TRBV5-1,TRBJ1-4,-,-,CASSLSPVDRSEKLFF,TGCGCCAGCAGCTTGTCCCCGGTTGACAGGAGTGAAAAACTGTTTTTT
TRBV2,TRBJ2-7,TRBD1,-,CASSEWGQGADEQYF,TGTGCCAGCAGTGAGTGGGGGCAGGGGGCCGACGAGCAGTACTTC